Sequencing of this T cell receptor (beta chain) was carried out in a study of T cell repertoires in cytomegalovirus infection. Overall study: CMV infection together with matching HLA type was indicated by public TCR beta signatures.

The CDR3 length is 14 residues. Trimming took 6 bases from V and 2 from J, leaving 17 bases between them. Looked up from germline, CDR1 is DFQATT and CDR2 is SNEGSKA (reference sequence). About this clonotype: Its antigen is unknown.

TCRdb itself ran the reads through MiXCR, one entry per CDR3 protein. Altogether around 300,000 distinct CDR3 sequences are present, about 25% being singletons, with the ten largest covering more than 10%. The sequenced sample was cultured PBMCs, obtained from culture after CMV antigen stimulation. The chain has TRBV20-1 and TRBJ2-7, with a weak D call TRBD2 (7 bases). The clonotype comes from a human donor in good health (CMV status not recorded). Some clones in this sample may be carry-over from other donors' samples. DNA of the CDR3: TGCAGTGCCGGGGGGCGGGGGTTCCCCTACGAGCAGTACTTC. This codes for CSAGGRGFPYEQYF.